What follows is one T cell receptor (beta chain) and its context. What it binds is unknown. The CDR3 sequence is 16 residues long. The germline V gene encodes CDR1 SGDLS and CDR2 YYNGEE. Between the trimmed V and J ends, which lost 0 bases and 6 bases, there was a span of 15 bases. The record originates from a study of chemoradiotherapy in HPV16-positive cancers. Findings of the study overall: HPV-specific T cells were functionally defined from only a couple of HPV16-positive patients.

Libraries were prepared by immunoSEQ multiplex PCR; TCRdb keeps only in-frame clonotypes and omits some of them. This sample has 10,000 or so clones, with roughly four fifths found just once. Samples were taken several times over chemoradiotherapy. The clonotype originates from a human donor with HPV-associated anogenital cancer. This specimen consisted of blood, obtained from a patient who underwent chemoradiotherapy. The chain uses TRBV9 and TRBJ2-2, with D possibly TRBD1 on 6 matching bases. The CDR3 DNA follows: TGTGCCAGCAGCGTAGGGGTAGGGACACACCCCGGGGAGCTGTTTTTT. This translates into CASSVGVGTHPGELFF.